This TCR beta chain was retrieved from a study of OX40 agonist ivuxolimab in advanced cancers. Study observations and caveats: By week 6 at 0.1 to 3.0 mg/kg, blood CD4+ and CD8+ T cells had expanded clonally. Partial responders at 0.1-3.0 mg/kg had among the lowest clonal expansion. The study found that CD8+ T cells averaged more expanded clones than CD4+.

V lost 5 bases to trimming and J lost 1 base, with 17 bases between them. Germline V CDR1 and CDR2: SGHVS, FQNEAQ. The CDR3 has 16 amino acids. Individuals having autoimmune disease history or systemic immunosuppression were not enrolled. Generated by immunoSEQ multiplex PCR, the TCRdb table keeps only in-frame clones and is missing some. This sample has 71,000 or so clones, with more than 85% found just once. A remark on this clone: No antigen is known for it.

The specimen was CD4+ or CD8+ T cells sorted from blood, collected in a trial of the OX40 agonist ivuxolimab. This chain connects TRBV7-8 to TRBJ1-1, with D possibly TRBD1 on 5 matching bases. The TCR originated in an adult with an advanced solid tumor such as melanoma, head and neck, liver or kidney cancer. The CDR3 DNA follows: TGTGCCAGCAGCGCCCTCGTCGCAGGGCCGAACACTGAAGCTTTCTTT. This translates into CASSALVAGPNTEAFF.